One sample yielded the 20 T cell receptor beta chains listed below, sequenced in a study of T cells after yellow fever vaccination. From the 5' RACE reads, TCRdb called clonotypes with MiXCR, one entry per CDR3 protein. Of some 320,000 distinct CDR3 sequences in the sample, 4.1% were seen once. Sequencing was performed on PBMCs, taken 5 days after the yellow fever booster vaccination. The receptors derive from a man aged 18 to 29 who received the YFV17D yellow fever vaccine.

This clonotype was observed a handful of times. The chain is built from TRBV11-2 and TRBJ2-2; no definite D call. The CDR3 extends over 15 amino acids. Per the germline V gene, CDR1 is SGHAT and CDR2 is FQNNGV. V dropped 1 base and J dropped 7 bases, with 13 bases sitting between them. The CDR3 region is CASSLVDYFSGELFF. As DNA, the CDR3 is TGTGCCAGCAGCTTAGTGGATTACTTCAGCGGGGAGCTGTTTTTT.

There are many counts of this clonotype. This chain uses TRBV5-1 with TRBJ1-1; D not resolved. The V end lost 0 bases, the J end lost 0 bases, and 6 bases lay between the germline ends. Germline assignment: CDR1 SGHRS and CDR2 YFSETQ. This CDR3 region has 14 residues. Written as DNA, the CDR3 is TGCGCCAGCAGCTTGGGTTTCATGAACACTGAAGCTTTCTTT. Its translation is CASSLGFMNTEAFF.

The J gene is TRBJ2-3, the V gene TRBV6-2 or TRBV6-3; possibly TRBD1 or TRBD2 for D (6 bases each). The CDR3 has 17 residues. The V and J ends lost 2 bases and 1 base respectively, with 16 bases between them. The germline V gene encodes CDR1 MNHEY and CDR2 SVGEGT. The CDR3 nucleotides read TGTGCCAGCAGTTACCCCGGGGGCGTTGGGGGCACAGATACGCAGTATTTT. It codes for CASSYPGGVGGTDTQYF.

This clonotype came up many times. The chain is built from TRBV20-1 and TRBJ2-2; D uncertain. The CDR3 spans 11 residues. Germline V gene data show CDR1 as DFQATT and CDR2 as SNEGSKA (reference sequence). The V end lost 0 bases, the J end lost 7 bases, and 3 bases lay between the germline ends. For the CDR3, the DNA is TGCAGTGCTAGAGATGGCGGGGAGCTGTTTTTT. It encodes CSARDGGELFF.

In its sample, this clonotype was seen a few times. V usage is TRBV7-2 and J usage is TRBJ2-7; TRBD2 might be the D (5 bases). This CDR3 is built from 14 residues. Germline V gives CDR1 SGHTA, CDR2 FQGNSA. Trimming pared 6 bases from V and 4 bases from J, leaving 16 bases between. The CDR3 nucleotides read TGTGCCAGCAGGGGGAGCCGTCTCGGATACGAGCAGTACTTC. This codes for CASRGSRLGYEQYF. Based on the CDR3 plus reference TRBV7-2 and TRBJ2-7, the full variable domain is GAGVSQSPSNKVTEKGKDVELRCDPISGHTALYWYRQSLGQGLEFLIYFQGNSAPDKSGLPSDRFSAERTGGSVSTLTIQRTQQEDSAVYLCASRGSRLGYEQYFGPGTRLTVT.

This clonotype came up a few times. The chain links TRBV4-1 to TRBJ2-3; D is uncertain. Germline V lookup: CDR1 MGHRA, CDR2 YSYEKL. CDR3 length: 14 residues. V gave up 3 bases and J gave up 1 base, with 8 bases separating them. The CDR3 loop reads CASSQAPGTDTQYF. As DNA, the CDR3 is TGCGCCAGCAGCCAGGCCCCTGGCACAGATACGCAGTATTTT.

J is TRBJ1-6 and V is TRBV7-3; D may be TRBD1 (6 bases). Looked up from germline, CDR1 is SGHTA and CDR2 is FQGTGA. The CDR3 has 14 amino acids. The V and J ends lost 7 bases and 6 bases respectively, with 13 bases between them. In DNA form, the CDR3 reads TGTGCCAGCAAGGGGGGTTGGGGTAATTCACCCCTCCACTTT. Protein product: CASKGGWGNSPLHF.

The CDR3 is CASSAALRTDTQYF. CDR3 DNA sequence: TGTGCCAGCAGCGCGGCTCTTCGGACAGATACGCAGTATTTT. V and J are TRBV7-3 and TRBJ2-3; no reliable D call. The V gene lost 5 bases and the J gene lost 3 bases, with 12 bases spanning the gap. Germline CDR1 SGHTA, CDR2 FQGTGA. The CDR3 consists of 14 residues.

This clonotype has only a few counts. The chain links TRBV7-9 to TRBJ1-1; 7 bases are a match to TRBD1. The junction had 9 bases not matched to a gene; V was cut back by 2 bases and J by 0 bases. Germline assignment: CDR1 SEHNR and CDR2 FQNEAQ (reference sequence). This CDR3 comprises 17 residues. CDR3 region: CASSLWLTGFMNTEAFF. The CDR3 coding sequence is TGTGCCAGCAGCTTATGGTTGACAGGGTTCATGAACACTGAAGCTTTCTTT.

The genes are TRBV24-1 and TRBJ1-2, with 9 nucleotides matching TRBD1. V lost 4 bases to trimming and J lost 4 bases; unmatched junction nucleotides: 9. This CDR3 region has 16 residues. CDR1 and CDR2 (germline): KGHDR, SFDVKD. CDR3 sequence reads: CATSDPRGQGFYGYTF. The DNA of the CDR3 is TGTGCCACCAGTGACCCTCGGGGACAGGGTTTCTATGGCTACACCTTC.

This clonotype showed up just a few times. This chain uses TRBV27 with TRBJ2-1, with 9 bases aligning to TRBD2. Germline-derived CDR1 and CDR2 are MNHEY and SMNVEV (reference sequence). With V trimmed by 3 bases and J by 8 bases, 8 bases remained unmatched. The CDR3 is 15 amino acids. This CDR3 reads CASSLAGGGADEQFF. CDR3 DNA sequence: TGTGCCAGCAGTTTGGCTGGCGGGGGGGCCGATGAGCAGTTCTTC.

This clonotype was recorded a few times. The chain recombines TRBV7-3 with TRBJ2-1, with 14 bases that match TRBD2. The V gene's germline CDR1 is SGHTA and CDR2 FQGTGA. This CDR3 is 16 amino acids long. V gave up 4 bases and J gave up 6 bases; unmatched junction bases: 5. CDR3: CASSSTSGGVFNEQFF. As DNA, the CDR3 is TGTGCCAGCAGCTCGACTAGCGGGGGGGTTTTCAATGAGCAGTTCTTC.

In this sample, this clonotype turned up many times. V gene TRBV9 combines with J gene TRBJ2-1; D is ambiguous. The length of the CDR3 is 14 residues. The germline V gene encodes CDR1 SGDLS and CDR2 YYNGEE. Trimming removed 0 bases at V and 4 bases at J, with 8 bases between. The CDR3 bases are TGTGCCAGCAGCGTAGATCCGGTTTACAATGAGCAGTTCTTC. Translation: CASSVDPVYNEQFF.

V is TRBV7-6 and J is TRBJ1-4; tentatively, D is TRBD1 (6 bases). Germline V gene lookup returns CDR1 SGHVS and CDR2 FNYEAQ. This CDR3 is 16 amino acids long. Trimming removed 5 bases from V and 3 bases from J, with 16 bases in between. CDR3 loop: CASSPSGEGANEKLFF. In nucleotides, the CDR3 is TGTGCCAGCAGCCCCTCCGGGGAGGGGGCTAATGAAAAACTGTTTTTT.

The chain employs TRBV29-1 and TRBJ2-2; D might be TRBD2 (6 bases). From germline, CDR1 is SQVTM and CDR2 ANQGSEA. Trimming removed 6 bases at V and 1 base at J, with 12 bases between. The CDR3 sequence is 14 residues long. CDR3 coding DNA: TGCAGCGTCAAGGTGGGGGGGAACACCGGGGAGCTGTTTTTT. It specifies CSVKVGGNTGELFF.

This clonotype appeared many times. This chain uses TRBV29-1 with TRBJ2-5; maybe TRBD1 (6 bases). Deletions cut 2 bases from V and 2 bases from J, with 12 bases between. The CDR3 totals 14 residues. In germline, CDR1 is SQVTM, CDR2 ANQGSEA. The CDR3, as DNA: TGCAGCGTTGAATTACAGGGCCTGCAAGAGACCCAGTACTTC. Translated, it gives CSVELQGLQETQYF.

This clonotype came up a few times. V gene TRBV20-1 combines with J gene TRBJ2-5; TRBD2 agrees at 13 bases. The CDR3 has 13 amino acids. V lost 6 bases and J lost 4; bases outside the gene matches: 2. Germline V gene sequence: CDR1 DFQATT, CDR2 SNEGSKA (reference sequence). DNA for the CDR3: TGCAGTGCGCGACTAGCGGGGGGAGAGACCCAGTACTTC. This sequence encodes CSARLAGGETQYF.

This clonotype has at least ten counts. The chain links TRBV5-1 to TRBJ2-3; the D gene is possibly TRBD2 (6 bases). V lost 3 bases, J lost 6 bases, and 17 bases lay in between. Germline assignment: CDR1 SGHRS and CDR2 YFSETQ. The CDR3 consists of 15 residues. DNA of the CDR3: TGCGCCAGCAGCTCCTACGGGGTAGCGGTGGATACGCAGTATTTT. Amino acids: CASSSYGVAVDTQYF.

This clonotype was counted only a few times. This chain joins TRBV12-3 or TRBV12-4 and TRBJ2-1; TRBD1 aligns across 11 bases. Unmatched junction bases numbered 4, after V lost 6 bases and J lost 9 bases. The CDR3 is 13 residues long. The CDR3 coding sequence is TGTGCCAGCAGGACGGGACAGGGGGGTGAGCAGTTCTTC. Its translation is CASRTGQGGEQFF.

This clonotype was seen at least ten times. This rearrangement joins TRBV29-1 to TRBJ1-1; 7 bases are shared with TRBD1. The CDR3 is made up of 13 amino acids. V trimming: 7 bases; J trimming: 1 base; junction bases outside the gene matches: 6. Germline CDR1 reads SQVTM; CDR2 reads ANQGSEA. CDR3 region: CSALGQRNTEAFF. Written as DNA, the CDR3 is TGCAGCGCCCTGGGACAGAGGAACACTGAAGCTTTCTTT.